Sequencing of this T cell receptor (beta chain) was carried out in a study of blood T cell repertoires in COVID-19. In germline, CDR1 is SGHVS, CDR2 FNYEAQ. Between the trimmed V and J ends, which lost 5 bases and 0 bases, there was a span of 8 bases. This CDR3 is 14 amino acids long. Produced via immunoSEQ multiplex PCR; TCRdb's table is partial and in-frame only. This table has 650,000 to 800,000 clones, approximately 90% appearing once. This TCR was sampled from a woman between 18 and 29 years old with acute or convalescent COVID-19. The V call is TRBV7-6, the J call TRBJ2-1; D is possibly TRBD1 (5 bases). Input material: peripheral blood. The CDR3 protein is CASSTDSSYNEQFF. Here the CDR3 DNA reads TGTGCCAGCAGCACCGACAGCTCCTACAATGAGCAGTTCTTC.